This T cell receptor beta chain was recorded in a study of shared clonotypes between healthy human individuals. The assay was immunoSEQ multiplex PCR, and TCRdb's table has in-frame clones only and misses some. The table has approximately 740,000 clones, roughly 70% seen once. Trimming stripped 3 bases from V and 3 bases from J, with 8 bases between. This CDR3 comprises 13 residues. Germline CDR1 and CDR2: SGHNT and YENEEA. This sequence originates from a woman aged 25 to 39 in good health. The sequencing sample was made of memory CD4+ T cells sorted from blood. The sample's subset: CD45RA-negative fraction. The V gene is TRBV11-3, the J gene TRBJ1-1; the D is unclear. CDR3 sequence: CASSFGEDTEAFF. DNA for the CDR3: TGTGCCAGCAGCTTTGGTGAGGACACTGAAGCTTTCTTT.